The rows below give T cell receptor beta chains drawn from one sample of a study of blood T cell repertoires in COVID-19. Some clones are missing from TCRdb's copy, which holds only in-frame ones; the method was immunoSEQ multiplex PCR. This table holds 120,000 to 150,000 clones, 81% found once. Sample: peripheral blood. These receptors were collected from a human donor with acute or convalescent COVID-19. The donor label of this sample is uncertain. Both conserved end residues are trimmed from each CDR3. The order of the fields is CDR3 protein, J gene, V gene.

CDR3 protein: ASSSDSNYGYT
J gene: TRBJ1-2
V gene: TRBV11-2

CDR3 protein: ASKGGGTHEQY
J gene: TRBJ2-7
V gene: TRBV6-5

CDR3 protein: ASGAGGRSEQF
J gene: TRBJ2-1
V gene: TRBV12-5

CDR3 protein: ASSKTGEHGYT
J gene: TRBJ1-2
V gene: TRBV2

CDR3 protein: ASSGEGGLVETQY
J gene: TRBJ2-5
V gene: TRBV9

CDR3 protein: ASSFGDRESGYT
J gene: TRBJ1-2
V gene: TRBV11-2

CDR3 protein: ASSRDRGYSGNTIY
J gene: TRBJ1-3
V gene: TRBV5-6

CDR3 protein: ASSSPWGGGASTGELF
J gene: TRBJ2-2
V gene: TRBV7-2

CDR3 protein: ASSLRGGPDTQY
J gene: TRBJ2-3
V gene: TRBV19

CDR3 protein: ASSSPVGGAGFYNEQF
J gene: TRBJ2-1
V gene: TRBV7-6

CDR3 protein: SVEGQKGAF
J gene: TRBJ1-1
V gene: TRBV29-1

CDR3 protein: ASSEGRRADTQY
J gene: TRBJ2-3
V gene: TRBV10-1

CDR3 protein: ASSQGRDYSPLH
J gene: TRBJ1-6
V gene: TRBV14

CDR3 protein: ASSASTGSNYGYT
J gene: TRBJ1-2
V gene: TRBV9

CDR3 protein: ASSSTGRATEAF
J gene: TRBJ1-1
V gene: TRBV5-1

CDR3 protein: ASSDGQPRGTEAF
J gene: TRBJ1-1
V gene: TRBV2

CDR3 protein: ASSPRDRVQETQY
J gene: TRBJ2-5
V gene: TRBV9

CDR3 protein: ASSLLMGTDAEAF
J gene: TRBJ1-1
V gene: TRBV19

CDR3 protein: ASSDATSGAGYEQY
J gene: TRBJ2-7
V gene: TRBV6-2/TRBV6-3

CDR3 protein: SASSGRNTEAF
J gene: TRBJ1-1
V gene: TRBV20-1

CDR3 protein: ASGFTGGYT
J gene: TRBJ1-2
V gene: TRBV12-5

CDR3 protein: ASSEALVGTTGVTEAF
J gene: TRBJ1-1
V gene: TRBV6-1

CDR3 protein: ASSLGRVRYTEAF
J gene: TRBJ1-1
V gene: TRBV7-9

CDR3 protein: ASSDTSGGADEQF
J gene: TRBJ2-1
V gene: TRBV9

CDR3 protein: ASSQVAGSYT
J gene: TRBJ1-2
V gene: TRBV7-9